This note documents a single T cell receptor (beta chain) sequence. The antigen is unknown. This sample was included in a study of Ad26.COV2.S vaccination and SARS-CoV-2 variants. Findings of the study overall: Analytic work on TCR breadth and depth might have understated the full extent of total T cell responses.

The CDR3 is 13 amino acids. Trimming took 3 bases from V and 4 from J, leaving 9 bases between them. Germline values: CDR1 LNHDA, CDR2 SQIVND (reference sequence). Treatment specified: over 15 received Ad26.COV2.S at low or high dose, single or two shots; roughly 5 received placebo; per-sample allocation not given. Following the first vaccine or placebo injection, samples were taken on day 63. In Boston, the donor was an adult between 18-55 years of age. Built on an Ad26 vector, the vaccine expressed Wuhan-strain SARS-CoV-2 spike. The assay was immunoSEQ multiplex PCR, and TCRdb's table has in-frame clones only and misses some. Of hundreds of thousands of clones in the sample, 87% were seen once.

The receptor's source is a person between 18 and 65 years old who received the Ad26.COV2.S COVID-19 vaccine or a placebo. Sample: peripheral blood, taken in a trial of Ad26.COV2.S vaccine versus placebo. The rearrangement links TRBV19 to TRBJ1-1; maybe TRBD1 (5 bases). CDR3 in DNA: TGTGCCAGTAGTATGGGGGAGGGCACTGAAGCTTTCTTT. Its protein is CASSMGEGTEAFF.